This TCR beta chain was sequenced for a study of blood T cells in healthy people across ages. In germline, CDR1 is SGDLS, CDR2 YYNGEE. V was clipped by 4 bases and J by 2 bases, with 13 bases between them. This CDR3 comprises 15 residues. Next came a second PCR, run for about 7 to 11 cycles, which used a sample-barcoded 5' primer along with a J-beta primer mix. A single record per CDR3 protein comes from TCRdb applying MiXCR to the 5' RACE reads. The table includes some 1.5 million distinct CDR3 sequences, roughly 43% detected once. The chain carries TRBV9 and TRBJ2-1, with a possible D match to TRBD1 (5 bases). The receptor comes from a woman younger than 30 in good health. Sequencing was carried out using blood. The CDR3 DNA sequence: TGTGCCAGCAGCAAGGAAGGGGTCCCCTACAATGAGCAGTTCTTC. This gives the protein CASSKEGVPYNEQFF.